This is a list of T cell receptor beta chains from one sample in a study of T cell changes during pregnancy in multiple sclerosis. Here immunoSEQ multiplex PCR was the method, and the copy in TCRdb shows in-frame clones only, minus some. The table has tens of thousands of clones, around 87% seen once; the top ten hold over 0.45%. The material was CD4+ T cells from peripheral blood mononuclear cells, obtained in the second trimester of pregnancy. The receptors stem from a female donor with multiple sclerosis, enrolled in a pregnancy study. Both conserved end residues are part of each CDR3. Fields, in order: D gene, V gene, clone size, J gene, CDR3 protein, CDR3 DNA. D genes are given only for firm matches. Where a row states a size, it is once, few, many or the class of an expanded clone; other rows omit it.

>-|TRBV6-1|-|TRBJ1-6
CASSEPRGFRSVALHF
TGTGCCAGCAGTGAACCCCGGGGATTCCGATCGGTGGCCCTCCACTTT
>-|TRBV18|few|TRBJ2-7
CASSPRGSEQYF
TGTGCCAGCTCACCACGAGGATCCGAGCAGTACTTC
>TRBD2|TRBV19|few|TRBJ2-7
CASSPGLGLSEQYF
TGTGCCAGTAGTCCTGGACTAGGTTTGAGCGAGCAGTACTTC
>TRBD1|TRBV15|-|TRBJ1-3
CATSRETGRNTIYF
TGTGCCACCAGCAGAGAGACAGGGCGAAACACCATATATTTT
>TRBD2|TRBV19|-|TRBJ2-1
CASSILAGGMGVGEQFF
TGTGCCAGTAGTATTCTAGCGGGAGGTATGGGGGTCGGTGAGCAGTTCTTC
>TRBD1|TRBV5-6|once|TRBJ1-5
CASSFSGGGQPQHF
TGTGCCAGCAGCTTCTCAGGGGGTGGTCAGCCCCAGCATTTT
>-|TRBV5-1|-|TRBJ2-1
CASSPGVAANNEQFF
TGCGCCAGCTCCCCCGGAGTAGCGGCAAACAATGAGCAGTTCTTC
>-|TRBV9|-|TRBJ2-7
CASSVEPGSYEQYF
TGTGCCAGCAGCGTAGAACCGGGCTCCTACGAGCAGTACTTC
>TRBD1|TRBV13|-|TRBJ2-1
CASSLYRGDRPYNEQFF
TGTGCCAGCAGCTTATATAGGGGGGACAGGCCTTACAATGAGCAGTTCTTC
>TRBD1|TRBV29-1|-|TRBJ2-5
CSVGDRGVETQYF
TGCAGCGTTGGCGACAGGGGAGTGGAGACCCAGTACTTC
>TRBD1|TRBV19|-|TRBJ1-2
CASNPTGTGREGYGYTF
TGTGCCAGTAACCCAACCGGGACAGGAAGGGAGGGCTATGGCTACACCTTC
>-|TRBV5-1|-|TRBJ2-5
CASSLGGGETQYF
TGCGCCAGCAGCTTGGGGGGCGGTGAGACCCAGTACTTC
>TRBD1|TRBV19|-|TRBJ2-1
CASIGGQGLVGGSYNEQFF
TGTGCCAGTATAGGTGGACAGGGTCTTGTCGGGGGCTCCTACAATGAGCAGTTCTTC
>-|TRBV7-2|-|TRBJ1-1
CASSLGTGVRTEAFF
TGTGCCAGCAGCTTAGGGACGGGGGTCAGAACTGAAGCTTTCTTT
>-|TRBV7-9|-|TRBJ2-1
CALELRQPYNEQFF
TGTGCCCTTGAGCTCCGACAACCCTACAATGAGCAGTTCTTC
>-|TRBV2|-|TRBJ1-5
CASRREGQPQHF
TGTGCCAGCAGGCGGGAAGGGCAGCCCCAGCATTTT
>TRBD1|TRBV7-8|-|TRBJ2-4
CASSLPQGRAKNIQYF
TGTGCCAGCAGCTTACCACAGGGGCGAGCCAAAAACATTCAGTACTTC
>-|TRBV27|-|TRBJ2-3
CASSLRQGSDTQYF
TGTGCCAGCAGTTTAAGGCAGGGCTCAGATACGCAGTATTTT
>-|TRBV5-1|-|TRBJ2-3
CASSALQGDTQYF
TGCGCCAGCAGCGCTTTACAGGGAGATACGCAGTATTTT
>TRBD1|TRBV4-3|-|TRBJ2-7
CASSRLGQPTYEQYF
TGCGCCAGCAGCCGGCTGGGACAGCCAACCTACGAGCAGTACTTC
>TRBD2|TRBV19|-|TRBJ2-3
CASSSRLAGGTDTQYF
TGTGCCAGTAGTTCTCGACTAGCGGGAGGCACAGATACGCAGTATTTT
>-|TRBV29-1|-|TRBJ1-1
CSVPWGQGNTEAFF
TGCAGCGTCCCCTGGGGGCAGGGGAACACTGAAGCTTTCTTT
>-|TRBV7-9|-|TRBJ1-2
CASSFRENYGYTF
TGTGCCAGCAGCTTTAGGGAGAACTATGGCTACACCTTC
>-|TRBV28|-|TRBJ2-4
CASSFPGPKNIQYF
TGTGCCAGCAGTTTCCCAGGGCCCAAAAACATTCAGTACTTC
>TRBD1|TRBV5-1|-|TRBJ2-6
CASSWTDRGLSASGANVLTF
TGCGCCAGCAGCTGGACGGACAGGGGGCTTTCAGCATCTGGGGCCAACGTCCTGACTTTC
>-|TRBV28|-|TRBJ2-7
CASNRHSSYEQYF
TGTGCCAGCAACCGACATAGCTCCTACGAGCAGTACTTC
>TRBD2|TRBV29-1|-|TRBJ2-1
CSIEGLARNEQFF
TGCAGCATCGAAGGACTAGCGCGCAATGAGCAGTTCTTC
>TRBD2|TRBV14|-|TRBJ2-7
CASSQADLAGAYEQYF
TGTGCCAGCAGCCAAGCTGATCTAGCGGGGGCCTACGAGCAGTACTTC
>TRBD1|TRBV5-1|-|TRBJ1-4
CASSLGQGNEKLFF
TGCGCCAGCAGCTTGGGACAGGGGAATGAAAAACTGTTTTTT
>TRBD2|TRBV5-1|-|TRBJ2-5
CASTPSGRQETQYF
TGCGCCAGCACCCCTAGCGGGAGGCAAGAGACCCAGTACTTC
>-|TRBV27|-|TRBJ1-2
CASSPSGNDGYTF
TGTGCCAGCAGTCCCTCGGGGAACGATGGCTACACCTTC
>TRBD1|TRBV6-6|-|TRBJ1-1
CASSNRQGGAFF
TGTGCCAGCAGTAACCGACAGGGCGGAGCTTTCTTT
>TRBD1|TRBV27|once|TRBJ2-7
CASRSPGQAFNEQYF
TGTGCCAGCAGATCTCCGGGACAGGCATTTAACGAGCAGTACTTC